These 9 T cell receptor beta chains share one sample of origin, sequenced in a study of OX40 agonist ivuxolimab in advanced cancers. Data came from immunoSEQ multiplex PCR; TCRdb stores just in-frame clones and leaves some out. The table records tens of thousands of clones, about 89% of them present only once. The sample consisted of CD4+ or CD8+ T cells sorted from blood, taken in a trial of the OX40 agonist ivuxolimab. These receptors were taken from an adult with an advanced solid tumor such as melanoma, head and neck, liver or kidney cancer.

This clone is a singleton in its sample. V usage is TRBV6-4 and J usage is TRBJ1-3; no clear D gene. The V end lost 2 bases, the J end lost 0 bases, and 8 bases lay between the germline ends. The CDR3 is made up of 15 amino acids. Germline CDR1 is MRHNA and CDR2 is SNTAGT. The CDR3 nucleotides read TGTGCCAGCAGTGACAAGGCCCTCTCTGGAAACACCATATATTTT. This gives the protein CASSDKALSGNTIYF.

The table lists this clone with a few counts. Other DNA sequences from this sample encode an identical CDR3 as well. The rearrangement uses TRBV6-5 and TRBJ2-2; possibly TRBD1 or TRBD2 for D (5 bases each). V was trimmed by 2 bases and J by 2 bases, leaving 6 bases between them. Germline CDR1 is MNHEY and CDR2 is SVGAGI. This CDR3 contains 14 residues. The CDR3 region has the DNA TGTGCCAGCAGTTACGGGGGTAACACCGGGGAGCTGTTTTTT. Protein sequence: CASSYGGNTGELFF.

This chain joins TRBV15 and TRBJ2-7, with D possibly TRBD2 on 6 matching bases. Germline CDR1 reads LNHNV; CDR2 reads YYDKDF (reference sequence). The CDR3 is 13 amino acids. Deletions cut 3 bases from V and 3 bases from J, with 9 bases between. CDR3 loop: CATSRTSDYEQYF. DNA for the CDR3: TGTGCCACCAGCAGGACTAGTGACTACGAGCAGTACTTC.

The chain recombines TRBV7-3 with TRBJ1-2; a weak D match, TRBD1 (5 bases). Germline loops: CDR1 SGHTA, CDR2 FQGTGA. Trimming took 1 base from V and 13 from J, leaving 16 bases between them. The CDR3 has 13 amino acids. The DNA for the CDR3 is TGTGCCAGCAGCTTAATGTTGGGGCGGCCACTCACCTTC. Its protein product is CASSLMLGRPLTF.

The V call is TRBV2, the J call TRBJ2-1, with TRBD2 matching over 12 bases. The germline CDR1 and CDR2 sequences are SNHLY and FYNNEI. This CDR3 region has 15 residues. V shed 3 bases and J 10 bases; nucleotides not matched to a gene: 7. The CDR3 bases are TGTGCCAGCAGTGAGGTCGGGACTAGCGGGTTGGAGCAGTTCTTC. It specifies CASSEVGTSGLEQFF.

This sequence joins TRBV19 and TRBJ1-5; the D gene is possibly TRBD1 (6 bases). The germline gives CDR1 LNHDA, CDR2 SQIVND (reference sequence). V lost 10 bases to trimming and J lost 0 bases, with 13 bases between them. The CDR3 is 14 amino acids. The CDR3 DNA reads as TGTGCCACCTCTCGACAGGATAGCAATCAGCCCCAGCATTTT. Encoded protein: CATSRQDSNQPQHF. The full variable domain, its missing parts supplied by reference TRBV19 and TRBJ1-5, is DGGITQSPKYLFRKEGQNVTLSCEQNLNHDAMYWYRQDPGQGLRLIYYSQIVNDFQKGDIAEGYSVSREKKESFPLTVTSAQKNPTAFYLCATSRQDSNQPQHFGDGTRLSIL.

The CDR3 is CASSLSRGNTGELFF. The CDR3 coding sequence is TGTGCCAGCAGCTTAAGTCGGGGTAACACCGGGGAGCTGTTTTTT. This chain uses TRBV7-3 with TRBJ2-2; D is perhaps TRBD2 (5 bases). The ends were cut back, 1 base at V and 2 bases at J, with 8 bases in the middle. CDR3 size: 15 residues. Looked up from germline, CDR1 is SGHTA and CDR2 is FQGTGA.

This chain uses TRBV5-1 with TRBJ2-2, with 13 bases lining up with TRBD2. Germline CDR1 SGHRS, CDR2 YFSETQ. With 4 bases clipped from V and 7 bases from J, the junction kept 4 bases outside the gene matches. The CDR3 has 15 amino acids. DNA of the CDR3: TGCGCCAGCAGCCTGACTAGCGGGAGGATCGGGGAGCTGTTTTTT. Encoded protein: CASSLTSGRIGELFF.

J is TRBJ2-4 and V is TRBV5-1, with D possibly being TRBD2 (5 bases). V lost 1 base, J lost 2 bases, and 13 bases lay in between. The CDR3 contains 16 residues. Germline V CDR1 and CDR2: SGHRS, YFSETQ. CDR3 in DNA: TGCGCCAGCAGCTTGTTTGCCGGGATAACCAAAAACATTCAGTACTTC. Translation gives CASSLFAGITKNIQYF.